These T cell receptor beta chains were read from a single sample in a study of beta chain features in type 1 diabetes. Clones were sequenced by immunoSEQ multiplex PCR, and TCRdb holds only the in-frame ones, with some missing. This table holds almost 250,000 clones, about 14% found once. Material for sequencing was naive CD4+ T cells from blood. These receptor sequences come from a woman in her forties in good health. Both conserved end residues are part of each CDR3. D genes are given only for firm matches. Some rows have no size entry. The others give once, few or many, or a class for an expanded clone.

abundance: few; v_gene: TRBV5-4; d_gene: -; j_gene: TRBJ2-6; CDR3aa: CATVRQRPSGANVLTF; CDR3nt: TGTGCCACCGTCCGCCAGCGCCCCTCTGGGGCCAACGTCCTGACTTTC
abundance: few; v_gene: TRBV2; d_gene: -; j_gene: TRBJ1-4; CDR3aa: CASEHREDEKLFF; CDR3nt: TGTGCCAGCGAACATAGGGAGGATGAAAAACTGTTTTTT
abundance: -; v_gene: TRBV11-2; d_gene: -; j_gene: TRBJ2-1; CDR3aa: CASSLYRDEQFF; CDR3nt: TGTGCCAGCAGCCTCTACAGGGATGAGCAGTTCTTC
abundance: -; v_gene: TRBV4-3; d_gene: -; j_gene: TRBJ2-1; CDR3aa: CASSHLDPSYNEQFF; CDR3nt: TGCGCCAGCAGCCACCTAGACCCCTCCTACAATGAGCAGTTCTTC
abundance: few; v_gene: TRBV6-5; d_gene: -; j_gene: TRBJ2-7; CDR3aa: CASSRTAPSYEQYF; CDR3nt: TGTGCCAGCAGCCGGACAGCTCCATCCTACGAGCAGTACTTC
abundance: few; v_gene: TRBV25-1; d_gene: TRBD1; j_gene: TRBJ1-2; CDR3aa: CASSEYEGQGSGGYTF; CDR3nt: TGTGCCAGCAGTGAATATGAGGGACAGGGCTCGGGGGGCTACACCTTC
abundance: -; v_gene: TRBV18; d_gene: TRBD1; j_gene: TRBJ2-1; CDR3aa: CASSRGQGLNNEQFF; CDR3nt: TGTGCCAGCTCACGAGGACAGGGACTCAACAATGAGCAGTTCTTC
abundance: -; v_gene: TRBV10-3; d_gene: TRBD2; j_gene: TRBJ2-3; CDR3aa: CAISEGLAGPDTQYF; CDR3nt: TGTGCCATCAGTGAGGGACTAGCGGGGCCGGATACGCAGTATTTT
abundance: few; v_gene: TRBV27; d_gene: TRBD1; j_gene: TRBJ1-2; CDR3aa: CASSPTGVNYGYTF; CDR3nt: TGTGCCAGCAGTCCCACAGGGGTAAACTATGGCTACACCTTC
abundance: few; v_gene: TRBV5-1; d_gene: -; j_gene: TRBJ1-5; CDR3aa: CASSEQGGQPQHF; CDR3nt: TGCGCCAGCAGCGAACAGGGTGGCCAGCCCCAGCATTTT
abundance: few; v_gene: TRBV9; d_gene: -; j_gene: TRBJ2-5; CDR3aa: CASSVGSSRETQYF; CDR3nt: TGTGCCAGCAGCGTAGGTTCTAGCAGGGAGACCCAGTACTTC
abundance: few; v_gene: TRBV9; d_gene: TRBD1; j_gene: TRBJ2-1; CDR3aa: CASTRGQVGEQFF; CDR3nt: TGTGCCAGCACCCGGGGACAGGTTGGTGAGCAGTTCTTC
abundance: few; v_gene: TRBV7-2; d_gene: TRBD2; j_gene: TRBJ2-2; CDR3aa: CASSLSGGTTGELFF; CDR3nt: TGTGCCAGCAGCCTTAGCGGGGGGACCACCGGGGAGCTGTTTTTT
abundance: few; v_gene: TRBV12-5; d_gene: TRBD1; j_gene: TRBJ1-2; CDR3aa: CASGTQGRGYTF; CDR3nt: TGTGCTAGTGGTACACAGGGGAGGGGCTACACCTTC
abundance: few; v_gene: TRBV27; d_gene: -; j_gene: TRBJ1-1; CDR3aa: CASSFLDSMNTEAFF; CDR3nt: TGTGCCAGCAGTTTCTTAGACAGCATGAACACTGAAGCTTTCTTT
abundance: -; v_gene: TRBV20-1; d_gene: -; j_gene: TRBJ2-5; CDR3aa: CSAPDKVSQYF; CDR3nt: TGCAGTGCCCCGGACAAGGTGTCCCAGTACTTC
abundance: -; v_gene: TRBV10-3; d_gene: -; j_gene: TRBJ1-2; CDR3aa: CAISVNSQGYGYTF; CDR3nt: TGTGCCATCAGTGTTAACTCACAGGGCTATGGCTACACCTTC